This T cell receptor (beta chain) was captured in a study of blood T cell repertoires in COVID-19. In the study overall: Specimens from acute and convalescent COVID-19 originated in the United States, Italy and Spain. T cells, B-cell-depleted T cells, or PBMCs supplied cDNA or gDNA.

The length of the CDR3 is 16 residues. CDR1 is SGHTA, CDR2 FQGTGA, per germline. The V gene lost 0 bases and the J gene lost 0 bases, with 9 bases spanning the gap. Original processing methods: Cell counts per sample came from amplifying reference gene primers. The data were produced by immunoSEQ multiplex PCR, yet TCRdb's version contains in-frame clones alone and is incomplete. V and J calls and clone size come straight from that table; D and trimming were deduced from the DNA. Here the sample spans some 250,000 clones, over 70% being singletons. This sequence originates from an elderly man with acute or convalescent COVID-19. The sample consisted of peripheral blood. V usage is TRBV7-3 and J usage is TRBJ2-1; tentatively, D is TRBD2 (6 bases). The CDR3 is CASSLTGGSSYNEQFF. DNA of the CDR3: TGTGCCAGCAGCTTAACCGGGGGTAGCTCCTACAATGAGCAGTTCTTC. The full variable domain, in which reference TRBV7-3 and TRBJ2-1 provide the parts outside the CDR3, is GAGVSQTPSNKVTEKGKYVELRCDPISGHTALYWYRQSLGQGPEFLIYFQGTGAADDSGLPNDRFFAVRPEGSVSTLKIQRTERGDSAVYLCASSLTGGSSYNEQFFGPGTRLTVL.